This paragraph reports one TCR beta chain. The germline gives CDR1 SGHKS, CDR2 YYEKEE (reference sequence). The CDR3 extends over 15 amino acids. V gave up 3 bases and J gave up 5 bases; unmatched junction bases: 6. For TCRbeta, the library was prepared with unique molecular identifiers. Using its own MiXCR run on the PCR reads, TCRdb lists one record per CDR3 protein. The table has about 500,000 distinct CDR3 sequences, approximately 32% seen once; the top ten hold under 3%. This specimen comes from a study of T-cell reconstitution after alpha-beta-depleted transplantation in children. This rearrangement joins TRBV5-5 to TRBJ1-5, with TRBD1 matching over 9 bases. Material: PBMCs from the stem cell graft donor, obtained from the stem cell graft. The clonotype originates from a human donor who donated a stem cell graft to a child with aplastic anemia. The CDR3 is CASSSGQGFYQPQHF. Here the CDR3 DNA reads TGTGCCAGCAGCTCCGGACAGGGGTTCTATCAGCCCCAGCATTTT.